This T cell receptor beta chain comes out of a study of blood T cell repertoires in COVID-19. On the study more broadly: The cDNA or gDNA used as material had been derived from T cells, B-cell-depleted T cells, or PBMCs.

Trimming shortened V by 2 bases and J by 6 bases, and 10 bases separated the two germline ends. The CDR3 runs to 13 residues. In germline, CDR1 is SGHNT, CDR2 YENEEA. This clone was observed once. Authors' analysis steps: Researchers report that nucleated cell counts were estimated from reference gene primer amplification. Using immunoSEQ multiplex PCR, the repertoire was profiled, and TCRdb retains in-frame clones only, with some absent. D and trimming were read from the DNA, whereas the V and J calls and clone size are those reported in that table. The sample records some 300,000 clones, under 90% being singletons.

The sample consisted of peripheral blood. The receptor comes from a woman in her 30s with COVID-19, enrolled during active disease. The chain employs TRBV11-3 and TRBJ1-2; a possible D gene is TRBD1 (5 bases). CDR3 DNA sequence: TGTGCCAGCAGCTTAAGGGGTCCGGATGGCTACACCTTC. It is translated as CASSLRGPDGYTF.